This T cell receptor (beta chain) originates from a study of CXCR3-negative and CXCR3-positive naive CD8 T cells. Study conclusions and caveats: Expression of CXCR3 was partially reduced after cryopreservation, and fresh PBMCs were used in most assays. A higher hydrophobicity marked the TRB CDR3s of CXCR3-positive naive cells versus CXCR3-negative naive cells.

cDNA libraries for TRB were generated by 5' RACE incorporating UMI labels. TCRdb reprocessed the 5' RACE reads and keeps a single row for each CDR3 protein, giving no DNA. This sample's table reports 75,000 to 100,000 distinct CDR3 sequences. Every CD8+ subset sample held around 300,000 flow-sorted cells, done in triplicate. CD45RO-CCR7+CD27+CD95- cells counted as naive CD8+ T cells. Concerning this clonotype itself: Its cognate antigen is unknown.

Sequenced: naive CXCR3+ CD8+ T cells from blood. As for subset: CD45RO-CCR7+CD27+CD95- naive CD8+ T cells expressing CXCR3 (TNR3+). This clonotype originated in a human donor in good health. Some clones in this sample may be carry-over from other donors' samples.

The CDR3 sequence is CASSGRGYSNQPQHF. This sequence joins TRBV7-9 and TRBJ1-5; without DNA, the TCRdb call of TRBD1 cannot be checked. The CDR3 has 15 residues. CDR1 is SEHNR and CDR2 is FQNEAQ in the germline V gene (reference sequence).